These 13 T cell receptor beta chains came from one sample sequenced in a study of shared clonotypes between healthy human individuals. As defined, naive CD8 cells were CD45RO-negative and positively selected for CCR7, with terminally differentiated effector memory CD45RA+ cells excluded. Here immunoSEQ multiplex PCR was the method, and the copy in TCRdb shows in-frame clones only, minus some. The table shows about 590,000 clones, with around 95% occurring only once. What was sequenced was naive CD8+ T cells sorted from blood. The receptors here all came from a woman aged 25-40 years in good health.

A single count supports this clone. CDR3 sequence reads: CSVASGNQPQHF. Written as DNA, the CDR3 is TGCAGCGTTGCTTCAGGGAATCAGCCCCAGCATTTT. The V and J genes are TRBV29-1 and TRBJ1-5; D is perhaps TRBD1 (5 bases). The germline V and J ends were trimmed by 4 bases and 4 bases, with 8 bases remaining between them. Looked up from germline, CDR1 is SQVTM and CDR2 is ANQGSEA. The CDR3 is made up of 12 amino acids.

The chain links TRBV28 to TRBJ2-1, with D perhaps matching TRBD2 (5 bases). The V gene's germline CDR1 is MDHEN and CDR2 SYDVKM. V was shortened by 6 bases and J by 5 bases, with 11 bases between the two germline ends. The CDR3 has 13 amino acids. Here the CDR3 reads CASRQSGDNEQFF. DNA for the CDR3: TGTGCCAGCAGGCAAAGCGGAGACAATGAGCAGTTCTTC.

V usage is TRBV6-5 and J usage is TRBJ2-7; 7 nucleotides align to TRBD1. The junction had 7 bases not matched to a gene; V was cut back by 0 bases and J by 5 bases. Germline V gene sequence: CDR1 MNHEY, CDR2 SVGAGI. The CDR3 is made up of 15 amino acids. The CDR3 sequence is CASSYSTGAPDEQYF. CDR3 coding DNA: TGTGCCAGCAGTTACTCCACAGGGGCTCCTGACGAGCAGTACTTC.

V gene TRBV5-4 combines with J gene TRBJ2-3; D is perhaps TRBD1 or TRBD2 (6 bases each). Trimming left V 0 bases short and J 1 base short, with 12 bases between. The CDR3 runs to 16 residues. Germline V CDR1 and CDR2: SGHNT, YYREEE (reference sequence). This chain's CDR3 is CASSLGGALGTDTQYF. Here the CDR3 DNA reads TGTGCCAGCAGCTTGGGGGGGGCCTTGGGCACAGATACGCAGTATTTT.

The chain uses TRBV27 and TRBJ1-1, with 7 nucleotides matching TRBD1. Germline V gene sequence: CDR1 MNHEY, CDR2 SMNVEV (reference sequence). Trimming took 10 bases from V and 5 from J; bases not matched to a gene: 4. The CDR3 extends over 11 amino acids. Here the CDR3 DNA reads TGTGCCACCAGGGGGGGTACTGAAGCTTTCTTT. It encodes CATRGGTEAFF.

The genes are TRBV4-1 and TRBJ2-2, with 7 bases that match TRBD1. The V gene end was trimmed by 3 bases and the J gene end by 4 bases; junction bases not matched to a gene: 11. Looked up from germline, CDR1 is MGHRA and CDR2 is YSYEKL. The CDR3 is 17 amino acids. The CDR3 loop is CASSHRTSDRTTGELFF. The CDR3 DNA sequence: TGCGCCAGCAGCCATAGGACCTCGGACAGGACCACCGGGGAGCTGTTTTTT.

Comment on this clone: Other DNA variants within this sample encode the same CDR3. The gene calls are TRBV27 and TRBJ2-7; D call uncertain. Between the trimmed V and J ends, which lost 2 bases and 0 bases, there was a span of 8 bases. Germline V gives CDR1 MNHEY, CDR2 SMNVEV (reference sequence). The CDR3 has 14 amino acids. CDR3 coding DNA: TGTGCCAGCAGTTTAATCCGAAGCTCCTACGAGCAGTACTTC. Translated, it gives CASSLIRSSYEQYF.

The J gene is TRBJ2-7, the V gene TRBV28; D is unresolved. The CDR3 has 14 residues. The V end was cut by 3 bases, the J end by 2 bases, with 11 bases between. Germline V gene sequence: CDR1 MDHEN, CDR2 SYDVKM. The CDR3 bases are TGTGCCAGCAGTTTTTGGCACCAACCCTACGAGCAGTACTTC. This codes for CASSFWHQPYEQYF. Based on the CDR3 plus reference TRBV28 and TRBJ2-7, the full variable domain is DVKVTQSSRYLVKRTGEKVFLECVQDMDHENMFWYRQDPGLGLRLIYFSYDVKMKEKGDIPEGYSVSREKKERFSLILESASTNQTSMYLCASSFWHQPYEQYFGPGTRLTVT.

A single count supports this clone. This chain joins TRBV6-1 and TRBJ2-3, with 9 bases fitting TRBD1. V gave up 3 bases and J gave up 0 bases; unmatched junction bases: 1. CDR3 length: 15 amino acids. CDR1 and CDR2 from the germline V gene are MNHNS and SASEGT. The CDR3 DNA follows: TGTGCCAGCAGTGACGGACAGGGGAGCACAGATACGCAGTATTTT. It yields the protein CASSDGQGSTDTQYF.

Only a few counts were recorded for this clone. The rearrangement uses TRBV23-1 and TRBJ1-5; D uncertain. TRBV23-1 is noted as an ORF with a role that remains uncertain. Between the trimmed V and J ends, which lost 0 bases and 0 bases, there was a span of 18 bases. This CDR3 is built from 19 residues. The DNA for the CDR3 is TGCGCCAGCAGTCAATCCCCGATGAGGCAGATCTATAGCAATCAGCCCCAGCATTTT. Its translation: CASSQSPMRQIYSNQPQHF.

The chain links TRBV7-9 to TRBJ2-2; tentatively, D is TRBD2 (6 bases). The germline V gene encodes CDR1 SEHNR and CDR2 FQNEAQ (reference sequence). The CDR3 is made up of 16 amino acids. V gave up 6 bases and J gave up 1 base, with 15 bases separating them. In DNA, the CDR3 is TGTGCCAGCAGGCTGGGGCTAGCGAAGAACACCGGGGAGCTGTTTTTT. Translating it yields CASRLGLAKNTGELFF. The full variable domain, its missing parts supplied by reference TRBV7-9 and TRBJ2-2, is DTGVSQNPRHKITKRGQNVTFRCDPISEHNRLYWYRQTLGQGPEFLTYFQNEAQLEKSRLLSDRFSAERPKGSFSTLEIQRTEQGDSAMYLCASRLGLAKNTGELFFGEGSRLTVL.

The sample holds one count of this clone. The chain employs TRBV10-3 and TRBJ1-1; 7 bases are shared with TRBD1. Germline V gives CDR1 ENHRY, CDR2 SYGVKD. The CDR3 length is 15 residues. V was clipped by 7 bases and J by 3 bases; unmatched bases: 11. In DNA, the CDR3 is TGTGCCATCACATCCGGGACAGCCCTTGACACTGAAGCTTTCTTT. As protein: CAITSGTALDTEAFF.

In DNA, the CDR3 is TGTGCCAGCAGCTTAGATCTAGCGGGATCGGAGACCCAGTACTTC. Residues: CASSLDLAGSETQYF. V and J are TRBV13 and TRBJ2-5; the match to TRBD2 covers 9 bases. Germline V gene sequence: CDR1 PRHDT, CDR2 FYEKMQ (reference sequence). V lost 1 base to trimming and J lost 5 bases; unmatched junction nucleotides: 5. CDR3 length: 15 residues.